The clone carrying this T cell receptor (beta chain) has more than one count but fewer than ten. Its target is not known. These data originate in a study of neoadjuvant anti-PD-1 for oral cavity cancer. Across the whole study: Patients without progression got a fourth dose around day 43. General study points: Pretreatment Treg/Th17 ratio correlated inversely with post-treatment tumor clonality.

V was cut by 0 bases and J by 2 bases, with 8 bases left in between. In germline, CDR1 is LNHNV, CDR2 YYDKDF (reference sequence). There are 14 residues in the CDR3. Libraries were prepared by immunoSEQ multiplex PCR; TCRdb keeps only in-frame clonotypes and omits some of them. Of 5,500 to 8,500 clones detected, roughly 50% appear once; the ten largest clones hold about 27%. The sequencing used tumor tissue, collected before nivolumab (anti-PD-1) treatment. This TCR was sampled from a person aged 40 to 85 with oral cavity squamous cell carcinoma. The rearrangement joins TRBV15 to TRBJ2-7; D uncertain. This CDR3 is CATSRDLTAYEQYF. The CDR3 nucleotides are TGTGCCACCAGCAGAGATTTAACAGCCTACGAGCAGTACTTC.